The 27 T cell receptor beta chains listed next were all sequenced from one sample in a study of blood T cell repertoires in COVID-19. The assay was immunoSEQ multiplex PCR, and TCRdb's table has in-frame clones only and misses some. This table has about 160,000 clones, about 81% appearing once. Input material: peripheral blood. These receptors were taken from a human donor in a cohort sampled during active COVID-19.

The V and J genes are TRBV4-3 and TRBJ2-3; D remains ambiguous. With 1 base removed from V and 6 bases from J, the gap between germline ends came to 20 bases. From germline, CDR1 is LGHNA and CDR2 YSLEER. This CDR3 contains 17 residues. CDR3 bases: TGCGCCAGCAGCCAAGCGGCTCCGGCCCTAGGATTGGATACGCAGTATTTT. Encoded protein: CASSQAAPALGLDTQYF.

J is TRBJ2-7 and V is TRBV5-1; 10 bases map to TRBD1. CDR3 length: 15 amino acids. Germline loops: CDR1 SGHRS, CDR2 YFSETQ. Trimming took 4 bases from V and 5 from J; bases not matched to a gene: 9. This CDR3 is CASSLGQGIPHEQYF. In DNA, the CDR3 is TGCGCCAGCAGCCTGGGACAGGGGATCCCCCACGAGCAGTACTTC.

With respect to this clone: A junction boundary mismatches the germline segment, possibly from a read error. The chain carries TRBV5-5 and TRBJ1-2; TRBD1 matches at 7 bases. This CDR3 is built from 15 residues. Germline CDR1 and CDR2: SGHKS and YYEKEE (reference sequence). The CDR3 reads CASTLTGRPNYGYTF. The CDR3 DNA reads TGTGCCAGCACCTTGACAGGGCGGCCTAACTATGGCTACACCTTC.

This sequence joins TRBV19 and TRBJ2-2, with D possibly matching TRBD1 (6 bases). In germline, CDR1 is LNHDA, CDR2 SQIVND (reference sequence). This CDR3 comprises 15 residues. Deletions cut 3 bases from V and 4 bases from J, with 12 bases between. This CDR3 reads CASSMGHRGTGELFF. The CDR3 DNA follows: TGTGCCAGTAGTATGGGACATCGTGGCACCGGGGAGCTGTTTTTT.

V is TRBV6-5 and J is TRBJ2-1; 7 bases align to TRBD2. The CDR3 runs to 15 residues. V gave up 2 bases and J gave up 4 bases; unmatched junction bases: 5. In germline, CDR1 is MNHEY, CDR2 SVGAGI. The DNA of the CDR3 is TGTGCCAGCAGTTACGGGACTAACCAATACAATGAGCAGTTCTTC. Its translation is CASSYGTNQYNEQFF.

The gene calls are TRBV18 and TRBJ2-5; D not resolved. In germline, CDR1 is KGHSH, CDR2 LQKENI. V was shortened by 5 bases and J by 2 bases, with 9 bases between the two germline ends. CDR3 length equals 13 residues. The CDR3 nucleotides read TGTGCCAGCTCAGGAGAGTTTCAAGAGACCCAGTACTTC. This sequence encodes CASSGEFQETQYF.

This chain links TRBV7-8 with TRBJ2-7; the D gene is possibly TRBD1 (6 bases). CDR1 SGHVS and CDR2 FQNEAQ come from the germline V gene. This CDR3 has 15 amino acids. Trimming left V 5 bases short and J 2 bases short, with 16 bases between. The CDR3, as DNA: TGTGCCAGCAGCCCGACCCCCCGGGACACCTACGAGCAGTACTTC. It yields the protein CASSPTPRDTYEQYF.

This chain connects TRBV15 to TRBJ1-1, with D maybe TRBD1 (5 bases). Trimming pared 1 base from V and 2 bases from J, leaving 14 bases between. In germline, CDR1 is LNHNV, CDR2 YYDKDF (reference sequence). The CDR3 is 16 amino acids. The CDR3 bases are TGTGCCACCAGCAGAGGCTACTTGGGGCCTAACACTGAAGCTTTCTTT. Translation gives CATSRGYLGPNTEAFF. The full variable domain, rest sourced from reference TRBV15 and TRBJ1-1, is DAMVIQNPRYQVTQFGKPVTLSCSQTLNHNVMYWYQQKSSQAPKLLFHYYDKDFNNEADTPDNFQSRRPNTSFCFLDIRSPGLGDTAMYLCATSRGYLGPNTEAFFGQGTRLTVV.

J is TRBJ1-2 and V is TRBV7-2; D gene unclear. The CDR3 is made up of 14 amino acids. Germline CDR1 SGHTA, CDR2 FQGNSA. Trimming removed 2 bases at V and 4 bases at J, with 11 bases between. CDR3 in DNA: TGTGCCAGCAGCTTACGCCGGGAACCCTATGGCTACACCTTC. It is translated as CASSLRREPYGYTF.

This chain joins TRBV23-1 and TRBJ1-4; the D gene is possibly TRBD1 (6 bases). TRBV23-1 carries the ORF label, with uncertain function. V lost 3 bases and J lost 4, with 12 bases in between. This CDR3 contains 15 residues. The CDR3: CASSHPRTVNEKLFF. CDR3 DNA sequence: TGCGCCAGCAGTCACCCTAGGACAGTTAATGAAAAACTGTTTTTT.

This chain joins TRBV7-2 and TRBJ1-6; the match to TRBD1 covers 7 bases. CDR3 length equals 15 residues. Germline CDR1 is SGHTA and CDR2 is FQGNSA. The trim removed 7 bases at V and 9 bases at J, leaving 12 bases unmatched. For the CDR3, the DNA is TGTGCCAGCACCATGCAGGGGGACGGTCGTTCACCCCTCCACTTT. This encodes CASTMQGDGRSPLHF.

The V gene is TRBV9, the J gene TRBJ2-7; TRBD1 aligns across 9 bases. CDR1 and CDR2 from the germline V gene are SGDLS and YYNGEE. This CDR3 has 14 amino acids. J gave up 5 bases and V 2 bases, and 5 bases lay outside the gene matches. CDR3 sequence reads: CASSVGQGYDEQYF. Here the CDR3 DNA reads TGTGCCAGCAGCGTTGGACAGGGGTACGACGAGCAGTACTTC.

CDR3 in amino acids: CASSATGPRDNSPLHF. In DNA, the CDR3 is TGTGCCAGCAGTGCTACCGGGCCGAGGGATAATTCACCCCTCCACTTT. The chain employs TRBV6-1 and TRBJ1-6, with D hard to call. Germline V gene lookup returns CDR1 MNHNS and CDR2 SASEGT. This CDR3 contains 16 residues. V shed 4 bases and J shed 5 bases, with 15 bases lying between them.

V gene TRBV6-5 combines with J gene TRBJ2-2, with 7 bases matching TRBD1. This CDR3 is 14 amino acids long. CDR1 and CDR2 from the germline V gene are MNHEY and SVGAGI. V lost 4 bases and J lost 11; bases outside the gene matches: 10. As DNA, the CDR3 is TGTGCCAGCAGTTCGGGACAGCCCTTGGGCGAGCTGTTTTTT. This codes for CASSSGQPLGELFF.

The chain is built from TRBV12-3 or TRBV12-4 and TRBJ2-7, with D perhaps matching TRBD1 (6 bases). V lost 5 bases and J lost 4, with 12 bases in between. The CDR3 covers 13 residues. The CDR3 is CASSQEGGYEQYF. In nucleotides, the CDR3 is TGTGCCAGCAGTCAAGAAGGGGGTTACGAGCAGTACTTC.

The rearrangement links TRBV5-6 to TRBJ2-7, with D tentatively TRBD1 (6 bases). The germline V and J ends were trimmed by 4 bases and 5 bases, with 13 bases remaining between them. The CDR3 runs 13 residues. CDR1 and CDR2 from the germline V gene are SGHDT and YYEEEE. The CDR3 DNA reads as TGTGCCAGCAGCACTACAGGGCCTGACGAGCAGTACTTC. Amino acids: CASSTTGPDEQYF.

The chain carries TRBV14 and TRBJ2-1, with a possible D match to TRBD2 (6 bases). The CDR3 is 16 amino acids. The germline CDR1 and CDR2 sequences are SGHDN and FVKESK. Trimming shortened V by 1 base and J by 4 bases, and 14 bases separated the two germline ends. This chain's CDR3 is CASSQGSSGYYNEQFF. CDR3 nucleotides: TGTGCCAGCAGCCAAGGGTCGAGCGGGTATTACAATGAGCAGTTCTTC.

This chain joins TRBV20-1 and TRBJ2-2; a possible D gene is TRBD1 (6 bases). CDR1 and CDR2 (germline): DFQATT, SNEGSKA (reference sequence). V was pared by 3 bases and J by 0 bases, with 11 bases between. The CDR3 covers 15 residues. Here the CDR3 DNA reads TGCAGTGCTAGTCAGGCAGGGGCGAACACCGGGGAGCTGTTTTTT. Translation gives CSASQAGANTGELFF.

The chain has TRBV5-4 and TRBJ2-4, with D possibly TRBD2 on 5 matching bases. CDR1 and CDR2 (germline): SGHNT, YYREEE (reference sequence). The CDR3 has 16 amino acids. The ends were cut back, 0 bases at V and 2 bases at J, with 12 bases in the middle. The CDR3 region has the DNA TGTGCCAGCAGCTTGGGGGCCGAGCGGACCAAAAACATTCAGTACTTC. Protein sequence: CASSLGAERTKNIQYF.

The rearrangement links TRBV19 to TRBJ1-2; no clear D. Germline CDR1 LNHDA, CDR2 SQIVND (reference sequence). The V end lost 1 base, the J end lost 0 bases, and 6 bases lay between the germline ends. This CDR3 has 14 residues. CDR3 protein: CASSIGGANYGYTF. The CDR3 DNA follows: TGTGCCAGTAGTATAGGGGGAGCTAACTATGGCTACACCTTC. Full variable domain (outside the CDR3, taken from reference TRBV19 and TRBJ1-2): DGGITQSPKYLFRKEGQNVTLSCEQNLNHDAMYWYRQDPGQGLRLIYYSQIVNDFQKGDIAEGYSVSREKKESFPLTVTSAQKNPTAFYLCASSIGGANYGYTFGSGTRLTVV.

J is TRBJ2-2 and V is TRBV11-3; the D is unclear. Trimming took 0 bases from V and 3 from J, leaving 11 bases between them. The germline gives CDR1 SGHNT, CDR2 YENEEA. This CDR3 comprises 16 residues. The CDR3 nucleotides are TGTGCCAGCAGCTTAGATTCTGGGCGTTACACCGGGGAGCTGTTTTTT. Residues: CASSLDSGRYTGELFF.

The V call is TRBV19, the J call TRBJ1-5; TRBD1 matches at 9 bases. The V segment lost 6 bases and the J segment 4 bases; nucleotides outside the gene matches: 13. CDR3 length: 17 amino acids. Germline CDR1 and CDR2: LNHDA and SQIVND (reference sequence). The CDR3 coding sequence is TGTGCCAGTAGGCCTCCCGGGACAGGGAATAGGAATCAGCCCCAGCATTTT. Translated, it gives CASRPPGTGNRNQPQHF.

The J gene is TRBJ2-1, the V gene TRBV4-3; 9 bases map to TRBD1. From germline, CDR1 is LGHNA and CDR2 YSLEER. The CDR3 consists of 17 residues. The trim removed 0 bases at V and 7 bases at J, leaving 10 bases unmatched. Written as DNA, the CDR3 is TGCGCCAGCAGCCAAGATCCCGGGACAGGGATCGGAAATGAGCAGTTCTTC. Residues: CASSQDPGTGIGNEQFF.

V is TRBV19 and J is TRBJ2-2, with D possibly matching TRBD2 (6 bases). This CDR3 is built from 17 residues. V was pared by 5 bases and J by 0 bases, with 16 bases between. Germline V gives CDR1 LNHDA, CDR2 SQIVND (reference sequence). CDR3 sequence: CASSLFGGTTNTGELFF. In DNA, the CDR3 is TGTGCCAGTAGTCTCTTCGGGGGAACGACGAACACCGGGGAGCTGTTTTTT. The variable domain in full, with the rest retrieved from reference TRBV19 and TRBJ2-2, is DGGITQSPKYLFRKEGQNVTLSCEQNLNHDAMYWYRQDPGQGLRLIYYSQIVNDFQKGDIAEGYSVSREKKESFPLTVTSAQKNPTAFYLCASSLFGGTTNTGELFFGEGSRLTVL.

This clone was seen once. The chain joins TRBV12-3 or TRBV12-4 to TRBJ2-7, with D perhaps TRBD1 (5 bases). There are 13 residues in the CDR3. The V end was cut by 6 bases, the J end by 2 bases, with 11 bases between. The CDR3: CASRIGATYEQYF. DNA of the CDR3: TGTGCCAGCAGGATTGGGGCTACCTACGAGCAGTACTTC.

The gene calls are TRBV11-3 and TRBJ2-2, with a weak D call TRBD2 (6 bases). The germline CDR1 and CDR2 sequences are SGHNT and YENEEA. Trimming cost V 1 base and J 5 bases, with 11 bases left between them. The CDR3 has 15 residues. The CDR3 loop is CASSLGGDGTGELFF. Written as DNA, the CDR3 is TGTGCCAGCAGCTTAGGCGGGGACGGTACCGGGGAGCTGTTTTTT.

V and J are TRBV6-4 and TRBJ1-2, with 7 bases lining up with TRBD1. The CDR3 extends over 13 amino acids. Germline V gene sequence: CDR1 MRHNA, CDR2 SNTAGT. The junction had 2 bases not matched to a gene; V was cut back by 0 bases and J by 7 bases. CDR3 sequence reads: CASSDSKGAGYTF. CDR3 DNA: TGTGCCAGCAGTGACTCAAAGGGGGCTGGCTACACCTTC.